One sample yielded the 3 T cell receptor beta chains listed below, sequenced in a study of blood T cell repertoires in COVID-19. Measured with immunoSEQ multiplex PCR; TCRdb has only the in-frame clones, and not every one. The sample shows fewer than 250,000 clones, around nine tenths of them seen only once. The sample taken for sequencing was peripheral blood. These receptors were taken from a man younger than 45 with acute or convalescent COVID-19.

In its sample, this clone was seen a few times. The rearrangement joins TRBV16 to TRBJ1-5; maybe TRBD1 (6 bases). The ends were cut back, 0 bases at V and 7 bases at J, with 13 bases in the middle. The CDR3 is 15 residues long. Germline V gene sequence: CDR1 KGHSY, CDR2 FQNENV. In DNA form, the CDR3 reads TGTGCCAGCAGCCAATCGGGGCAGGGGATCCAGCCCCAGCATTTT. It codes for CASSQSGQGIQPQHF.

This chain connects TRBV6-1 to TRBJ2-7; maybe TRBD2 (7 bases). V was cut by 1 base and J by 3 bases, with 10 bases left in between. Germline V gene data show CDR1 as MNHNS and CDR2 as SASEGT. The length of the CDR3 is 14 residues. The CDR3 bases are TGTGCCAGCAGTGAAGGGGGGGGGCTCTACGAGCAGTACTTC. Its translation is CASSEGGGLYEQYF.

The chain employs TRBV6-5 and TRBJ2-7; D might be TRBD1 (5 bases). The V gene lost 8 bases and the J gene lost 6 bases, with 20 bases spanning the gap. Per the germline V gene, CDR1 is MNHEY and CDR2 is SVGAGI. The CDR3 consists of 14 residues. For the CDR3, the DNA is TGTGCCAGCGGCTCCCGACAGCGCCTTTCCGAGCAGTACTTC. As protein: CASGSRQRLSEQYF.